Following are 17 T cell receptor beta chains from one sample sequenced in a study of tumor-infiltrating lymphocytes in primary liver carcinoma. Both RNA and DNA were isolated together from around 18-30 mg of bulk tissue that had not been sorted. A primer in the constant region served to generate TCR beta cDNA from roughly 520 ng of total RNA. Libraries covering TCR beta were generated through three nested multiplex PCR rounds (using a slightly modified ARM-PCR). The study ran its first two PCR rounds for about 11 cycles each, using TRBV1-TRBV30 forward primers and a C-beta reverse primer. MiXCR was run by TCRdb on the multiplex PCR reads, yielding one entry per CDR3 protein. This sample carries 95,000 to 100,000 distinct CDR3 sequences, around 73% of them seen once, and the ten largest clones take less than 15%. The specimen sequenced was liver tumor tissue from sampling region 2. The sample's subset: tumor region T2, inferior pole. These receptors were collected from a woman aged 55-69 years with primary liver carcinoma and hepatitis B virus infection.

With regard to this clonotype: One junction end disagrees with the germline gene, perhaps due to a read error. This chain joins TRBV10-3 and TRBJ2-7; TRBD1 is a possible D gene (6 bases). The germline CDR1 and CDR2 sequences are ENHRY and SYGVKD. The CDR3 loop spans 16 amino acids. The CDR3 region has the DNA TGTGCCATCAGTGAGCCAGTGGAACAGGGAGCCTATGAGCAGTACTTC. Translated: CAISEPVEQGAYEQYF.

As for this clonotype: In this CDR3 the conserved last residue, phenylalanine or tryptophan, is missing, so a read error is likely. The gene calls are TRBV11-2 and TRBJ2-7; tentatively, D is TRBD1 or TRBD2 (6 bases each). Looked up from germline, CDR1 is SGHAT and CDR2 is FQNNGV. CDR3 length: 16 residues. Written as DNA, the CDR3 is TGTGCCAGCAGCTTAGCGCCGGGGGCAGGAGGCTACGAACAGTACTTG. Its protein product is CASSLAPGAGGYEQYL.

Details on this clonotype: This may arise from a read error, as a much more abundant clone is one base away. The rearrangement uses TRBV12-3 or TRBV12-4 and TRBJ2-3; D unresolved. The CDR3 length is 13 residues. The CDR3: CALRAQSIDTQYF. CDR3 bases: TGTGCCCTCCGGGCCCAAAGCATAGATACGCAGTATTTT.

V gene TRBV11-2 combines with J gene TRBJ2-3; D is possibly TRBD1 (6 bases). The V end lost 5 bases, the J end lost 14 bases, and 26 bases lay between the germline ends. This CDR3 is built from 15 residues. Per the germline V gene, CDR1 is SGHAT and CDR2 is FQNNGV. CDR3 loop: CASSPQRGSLDTLYF. The CDR3 DNA reads as TGTGCCAGCAGCCCACAGAGGGGGAGCTTAGATACACTGTATTTT.

A word on this clonotype: An end of the junction differs from the germline gene, which may be a read error. This chain joins TRBV28 and TRBJ1-1; no firm D call. Germline lookup yields CDR1 MDHEN and CDR2 SYDVKM. The CDR3 extends over 16 amino acids. CDR3 in amino acids: CVSSFPRATLNTEAFF. In DNA, the CDR3 is TGTGTCAGCAGTTTCCCCCGGGCGACCTTGAACACTGAAGCTTTCTTT.

This chain uses TRBV18 with TRBJ1-2, with D hard to call. With 0 bases removed from V and 7 bases from J, the gap between germline ends came to 12 bases. Germline CDR1 is KGHSH and CDR2 is LQKENI. The CDR3 is 14 residues long. Here the CDR3 reads CASSPPNGVGGYTF. In nucleotides, the CDR3 is TGTGCCAGCTCACCACCGAATGGGGTGGGTGGCTACACCTTC. Filled out from reference TRBV18 and TRBJ1-2, the complete variable domain reads NAGVMQNPRHLVRRRGQEARLRCSPMKGHSHVYWYRQLPEEGLKFMVYLQKENIIDESGMPKERFSAEFPKEGPSILRIQQVVRGDSAAYFCASSPPNGVGGYTFGSGTRLTVV.

As to this clonotype: A junction boundary mismatches the germline segment, possibly from a read error. The rearrangement links TRBV10-3 to TRBJ1-2; no reliable D call. This CDR3 contains 13 residues. Germline V gene sequence: CDR1 ENHRY, CDR2 SYGVKD. Here the CDR3 reads CTISEKASTPSTF. The CDR3 DNA sequence: TGTACAATCAGTGAGAAGGCCTCTACCCCTTCCACCTTT.

This clonotype was seen only a few times. This rearrangement joins TRBV28 to TRBJ2-7, with 12 bases fitting TRBD2. The length of the CDR3 is 17 residues. CDR1 and CDR2 from the germline V gene are MDHEN and SYDVKM. V shed 2 bases, J shed 2 bases, and the junction held 7 bases outside the gene matches. The CDR3 coding sequence is TGTGCCAGCAGTTTACTCGAGCTAGCGGGAGGGCCCTACGAGCAGTACTTC. As protein: CASSLLELAGGPYEQYF.

Of note for this clonotype: A much larger clone lies a single base off, so this may be a read error. This chain links TRBV5-6 with TRBJ2-1; 7 bases line up with TRBD1. This CDR3 contains 16 residues. Per germline, CDR1 SGHDT and CDR2 YYEEEE. The CDR3: CAGSLSGQGAYNEQFF. CDR3 DNA: TGTGCCGGCAGCTTGTCGGGGCAGGGGGCCTACAATGAGCAGTTCTTC.

This clonotype appeared once. This clone may be a read error of a much larger clone one base away. V and J are TRBV14 and TRBJ2-2; 7 nucleotides match TRBD2. CDR1 is SGHDN and CDR2 is FVKESK in the germline V gene. The trim removed 1 base at V and 0 bases at J, leaving 14 bases unmatched. The CDR3 is 20 amino acids. The CDR3 spells CASSQVGERLGLANTGELFF. CDR3 DNA sequence: TGTGCCAGCAGCCAAGTAGGGGAACGGCTTGGACTAGCGAACACCGGGGAGCTGTTTTTT.

A note on this clonotype: Its ends do not fully match the called genes, so a read error is possible. The chain recombines TRBV4-2 with TRBJ1-4; a weak D match, TRBD1 (6 bases). The CDR3 has 14 amino acids. Per the germline V gene, CDR1 is LGHNA and CDR2 is YNFKEQ. Here the CDR3 DNA reads TGTGCCGGCAGCCAGCCGGACAGAAATGAAAAACCGTTTTTT. Residues: CAGSQPDRNEKPFF.

In regard to this clonotype: One junction end disagrees with the germline gene, perhaps due to a read error. The V and J genes are TRBV6-1 and TRBJ2-3; possibly TRBD1 for D (5 bases). This CDR3 region has 15 residues. The germline CDR1 and CDR2 sequences are MNHNS and SASEGT. The CDR3 DNA reads TGTGCCAGCAGAGTAGGTGGCAGGGTTACAGATATGCAGTATTTT. Translated, it gives CASRVGGRVTDMQYF.

Ten or more counts support this clonotype. The chain has TRBV6-1 and TRBJ2-3, with 10 bases aligning to TRBD1. From germline, CDR1 is MNHNS and CDR2 SASEGT. CDR3 length equals 18 residues. Losses at the gene ends were 6 bases for V and 5 bases for J; bases not matched to a gene: 17. CDR3 in amino acids: CASSGRQGQGGGVDTQYF. CDR3 nucleotide sequence: TGTGCCAGCAGCGGTCGCCAAGGACAGGGGGGAGGAGTAGATACGCAGTATTTT.

A remark on this clonotype: A much more abundant neighbour one base away suggests this may be a read error. The chain employs TRBV7-9 and TRBJ1-1; D may be TRBD1 (5 bases). CDR3 size: 14 residues. Germline V gene data show CDR1 as SEHNR and CDR2 as FQNEAQ (reference sequence). The CDR3 region has the DNA TGTGTCAGCAGCCTGACAAGGGGCAACACTGAAGCTTTCTTT. This codes for CVSSLTRGNTEAFF.

Regarding this clonotype: One end of the junction fails to match germline, which may point to a read error. The chain employs TRBV11-2 and TRBJ2-1; no clear D gene. The CDR3 runs to 11 residues. Germline V gene lookup returns CDR1 SGHAT and CDR2 FQNNGV. The CDR3 here is CASSLDMAQSF. CDR3 nucleotide sequence: TGTGCCAGTAGCTTAGATATGGCTCAGTCGTTC.

In the case of this clonotype: This CDR3 fails to terminate in the conserved phenylalanine or tryptophan, so it likely reflects a read error. The J gene is TRBJ1-5, the V gene TRBV6-1; D unresolved. The CDR3 has 11 amino acids. CDR1 and CDR2 from the germline V gene are MNHNS and SASEGT. The CDR3 DNA reads as TGTACCAGCAGTGAACCTCAGCCCCAGCATTCT. It codes for CTSSEPQPQHS.

In the case of this clonotype: The missing conserved phenylalanine or tryptophan at the end of this CDR3 makes a read error likely. Because the CDR3's place on the DNA is in doubt, the DNA is left out and the CDR3 is given as listed by TCRdb. The V call is TRBV11-2, the J call TRBJ2-7; TRBD1 is taken as the D call from the table, unchecked against the DNA. Looked up from germline, CDR1 is SGHAT and CDR2 is FQNNGV. The CDR3 spans 14 amino acids, including both terminal residues. CDR3 in amino acids: CASSPIPLTHKQYL.